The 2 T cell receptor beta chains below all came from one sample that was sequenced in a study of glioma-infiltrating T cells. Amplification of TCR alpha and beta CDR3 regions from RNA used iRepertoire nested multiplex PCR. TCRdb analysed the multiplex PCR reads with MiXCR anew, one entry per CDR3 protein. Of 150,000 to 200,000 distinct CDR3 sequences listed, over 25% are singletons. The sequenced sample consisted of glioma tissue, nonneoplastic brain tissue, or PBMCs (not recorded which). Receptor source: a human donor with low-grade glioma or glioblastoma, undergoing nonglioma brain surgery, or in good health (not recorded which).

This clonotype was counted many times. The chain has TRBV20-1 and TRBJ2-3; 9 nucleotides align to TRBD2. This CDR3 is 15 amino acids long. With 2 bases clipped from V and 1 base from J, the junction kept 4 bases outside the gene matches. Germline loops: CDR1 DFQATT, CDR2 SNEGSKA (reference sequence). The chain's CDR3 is CSARSSGEGTDTQYF. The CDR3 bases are TGCAGTGCTAGATCTAGCGGGGAAGGCACAGATACGCAGTATTTT.

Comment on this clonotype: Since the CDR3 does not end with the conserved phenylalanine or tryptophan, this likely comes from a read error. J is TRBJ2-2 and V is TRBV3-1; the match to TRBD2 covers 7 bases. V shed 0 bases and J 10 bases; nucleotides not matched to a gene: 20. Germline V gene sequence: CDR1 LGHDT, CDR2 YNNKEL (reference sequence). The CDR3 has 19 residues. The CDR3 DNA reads TGTGCCAGCAGCCAAGAAATTGGAGTGGCGGGAGTCCCCCCGCAGGAGCTGTTTTGT. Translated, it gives CASSQEIGVAGVPPQELFC.